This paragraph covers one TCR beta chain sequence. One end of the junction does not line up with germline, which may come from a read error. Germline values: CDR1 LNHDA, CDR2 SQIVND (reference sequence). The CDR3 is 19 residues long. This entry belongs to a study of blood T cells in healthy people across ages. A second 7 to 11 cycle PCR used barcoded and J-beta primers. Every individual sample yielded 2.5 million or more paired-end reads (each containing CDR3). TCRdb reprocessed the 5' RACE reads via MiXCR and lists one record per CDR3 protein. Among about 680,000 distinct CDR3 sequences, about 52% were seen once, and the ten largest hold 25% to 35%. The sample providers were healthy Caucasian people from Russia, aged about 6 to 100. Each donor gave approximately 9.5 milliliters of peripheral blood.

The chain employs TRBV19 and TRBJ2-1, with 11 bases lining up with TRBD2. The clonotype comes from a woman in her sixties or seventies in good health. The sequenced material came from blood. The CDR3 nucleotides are TGTGCCAGTAGTCCTACTAGCGGGAGCCCCAACGGCACCTACAATGAGCAGTTCTTT. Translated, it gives CASSPTSGSPNGTYNEQFF.